This T cell receptor beta chain is drawn from a study of T cell therapy after organ transplantation (dated by TCRdb to between 2018 and 2021). About the investigation overall: Autologous CMV-specific T cells, expanded in vitro for approximately 2 weeks with a peptide pool of 30 HLA class I and II CMV epitopes, were used as therapy products. Each patient got up to 6 T cell doses, given every 2 weeks, and was then monitored for over 25 weeks after finishing therapy. The median number of CMV-specific T cells given to patients was 1.92 x 10^8, delivered over 2 to 6 intravenous infusions. About 80% of the ten patients were classed as clinical responders and two as nonresponders. An open-label phase I trial of autologous CMV-specific adoptive T cell therapy in solid-organ transplant recipients was the basis for the study, which was a follow-up TRBV repertoire analysis. Long-term post-therapy samples were obtainable from only about 80% of the 10 patients. Before T cell therapy commenced, pretherapy samples of peripheral blood were collected.

According to the germline V gene (reference sequence), CDR1 reads LNHDA and CDR2 reads SQIVND. Germline trimming: 1 base from V, 0 bases from J; junction bases outside gene matches: 12. Taken from cysteine to phenylalanine, the CDR3 has 18 residues. Only the CDR3 DNA stays, 54 bases, in frame from base 1. Note on this clone: Its antigen target is currently unknown. Base qualities are not at hand, and no much larger clone is one base apart.

On the study overall, not on this receptor specifically: Fold change in CD8 clonality after therapy inversely correlated with pretherapy clonality, suggesting less biased repertoires were more receptive to remodeling. The small number of expansions detected in nonresponders may be due to reduced sample coverage caused by poor CD8+ T cell yield. Reconstitution after therapy appeared to involve both transferred clonotypes and endogenous clonotypes that were not detected in the therapy products. Before therapy, nonresponders had marked clonal expansions, and after therapy the repertoires of nonresponders changed only minimally. Assessment of confounders such as concurrent antirejection and antiviral medications was prevented by the small cohort.

This specimen's time point label, per the study, means: before start of T cell therapy. Solid-organ transplant recipients with drug-resistant/recurrent cytomegalovirus were included as patients. Some 10 of the trial participants were picked for repertoire analysis depending on whether post-therapy peripheral blood mononuclear cells were available. A BD FACSAria III was used to sort viable CD3+CD8+CD4- lymphocytes from PBMCs. The Qiagen DNeasy Kit was used to extract genomic DNA from the sorted cells. Using the immunoSEQ two-step, bias-controlled multiplex PCR assay, TRB CDR3 regions were amplified from genomic DNA. Sequencing of CDR3 libraries was carried out on an Illumina NextSeq 500. The authors processed their data as follows. Initial alignment and bioinformatics, including bias normalization against synthetic CDR3 analogs, were performed with the immunoSEQ Analyzer platform. V, D and J gene annotation followed the IMGT database definitions. Further TRBV analyses used VDJtools version 1.1.10 and the R package tcR version 2.2.1.11 with default settings. For the GLIPH analysis, version 1.0 was run with default settings. For CDR3 sequences with at least 5 reads, significant changes in clonotype frequency were assessed with a 2-sided binomial test and Benjamini-Hochberg correction (alpha = 0.01). TCRdb carries this immuneACCESS record with in-frame sequences only. Its versions omit some clonotypes, under half of them owing to an unresolved V gene in the studies checked, with the rest unexplained. V and J calls and clone size are as listed in that table; D and trimming were resolved from the DNA. This sample comprises about 48,000 clones, over 90% of them detected only once. The ten largest clones take up 2.5% to 4% of the sample.

The TCR was taken from a human patient who had received a solid organ transplant and had CMV disease. Here the chain combines TRBV19 and TRBJ2-7, and 7 bases in between align with TRBD1. The starting material was CD8+ T cells from blood, obtained before autologous CMV-specific T cell therapy. The CDR3 protein is CASSIAPPTGPSSYEQYF. The sequenced DNA: TGTGCCAGTAGTATAGCCCCCCCGACAGGGCCAAGCTCCTACGAGCAGTACTTC. Here the CDR3 is joined to the reference TRBV19 and TRBJ2-7 genes, and the full variable domain is: DGGITQSPKYLFRKEGQNVTLSCEQNLNHDAMYWYRQDPGQGLRLIYYSQIVNDFQKGDIAEGYSVSREKKESFPLTVTSAQKNPTAFYLCASSIAPPTGPSSYEQYFGPGTRLTVT.